One sample yielded the 20 T cell receptor beta chains listed below, sequenced in a study of blood T cell repertoires in COVID-19. The method was immunoSEQ multiplex PCR; TCRdb's version includes in-frame clones alone and lacks a portion of them. The table shows around 200,000 clones, with 89% occurring only once. Sequencing input: PBMCs or T cells enriched from blood (not recorded which). The receptors were sampled from a woman under 30 who had recovered from COVID-19.

The chain uses TRBV19 and TRBJ2-1, with unresolved D. Deletions cut 4 bases from V and 2 bases from J, with 15 bases between. Germline CDR1 and CDR2: LNHDA and SQIVND (reference sequence). This CDR3 spans 16 amino acids. The CDR3 DNA sequence: TGTGCCAGTAGTAAGAATCGTGGTGGAGCCTACAATGAGCAGTTCTTC. The encoded protein is CASSKNRGGAYNEQFF.

Here the CDR3 reads CASSAAGYEQFF. The CDR3 DNA reads TGTGCCAGCAGCGCCGCGGGTTATGAGCAGTTCTTC. The rearrangement links TRBV9 to TRBJ2-1, with D possibly TRBD2 on 5 matching bases. The CDR3 has 12 residues. Germline V gene sequence: CDR1 SGDLS, CDR2 YYNGEE. V lost 3 bases and J lost 8, with 9 bases in between.

The chain joins TRBV6-5 to TRBJ2-7, with D perhaps matching TRBD2 (5 bases). Trimming pared 0 bases from V and 4 bases from J, leaving 16 bases between. Germline CDR1 is MNHEY and CDR2 is SVGAGI. There are 16 residues in the CDR3. This chain's CDR3 is CASSYSNPTPGYEQYF. DNA for the CDR3: TGTGCCAGCAGTTACTCGAATCCGACACCGGGATACGAGCAGTACTTC.

The V and J genes are TRBV19 and TRBJ1-4, with TRBD1 matching 7 bases. The germline V gene has CDR1 LNHDA and CDR2 SQIVND (reference sequence). The CDR3 runs to 14 residues. V gave up 7 bases and J gave up 0 bases; unmatched junction bases: 2. The CDR3 sequence: CASTDRATNEKLFF. The CDR3 nucleotides are TGTGCCAGTACCGACAGGGCAACTAATGAAAAACTGTTTTTT.

V and J are TRBV6-5 and TRBJ1-5; 7 bases agree with TRBD1. The trim removed 7 bases at V and 6 bases at J, leaving 9 bases unmatched. CDR3 length equals 14 residues. Germline CDR1 reads MNHEY; CDR2 reads SVGAGI. The CDR3 loop is CASNRGPDSQPQHF. The CDR3 DNA is TGTGCCAGCAACAGGGGTCCGGACTCTCAGCCCCAGCATTTT.

The chain has TRBV6-6 and TRBJ1-4; D call uncertain. This CDR3 spans 14 amino acids. Per germline, CDR1 MNHNY and CDR2 SVGAGI (reference sequence). Trimming removed 7 bases from V and 8 bases from J, with 17 bases in between. CDR3 protein: CASTYNPESEKLFF. In DNA form, the CDR3 reads TGTGCCAGCACCTACAATCCGGAGTCCGAAAAACTGTTTTTT.

This chain joins TRBV10-3 and TRBJ2-7; D perhaps matches TRBD2 (6 bases). V lost 3 bases and J lost 0, with 15 bases in between. Looked up from germline, CDR1 is ENHRY and CDR2 is SYGVKD. The CDR3 covers 16 residues. CDR3 in amino acids: CAISDPGRGNSYEQYF. The CDR3 DNA follows: TGTGCCATCAGTGATCCGGGGCGGGGCAACTCCTACGAGCAGTACTTC.

The V and J genes are TRBV6-5 and TRBJ2-7; D possibly corresponds to TRBD2 (5 bases). The CDR3 is made up of 14 amino acids. Per germline, CDR1 MNHEY and CDR2 SVGAGI. V was trimmed by 6 bases and J by 3 bases, leaving 15 bases between them. The CDR3 here is CASSHLREGYEQYF. The CDR3 DNA sequence: TGTGCCAGCAGCCACCTCCGCGAGGGCTACGAGCAGTACTTC.

Written as DNA, the CDR3 is TGTGCCAGCAGCTTGTGGATCGGGACACAGAACACTGAAGCTTTCTTT. The encoded protein is CASSLWIGTQNTEAFF. V gene TRBV5-5 combines with J gene TRBJ1-1, with D tentatively TRBD1 (6 bases). The CDR3 totals 16 residues. Germline CDR1 SGHKS, CDR2 YYEKEE (reference sequence). Trimming removed 1 base from V and 1 base from J, with 14 bases in between.

This chain links TRBV12-5 with TRBJ1-2; 7 bases are a match to TRBD1. The germline CDR1 and CDR2 sequences are LGHNT and FRNRAP. The V segment lost 4 bases and the J segment 2 bases; nucleotides outside the gene matches: 1. This CDR3 region has 13 residues. The CDR3 DNA is TGTGCTAGTGGTTCGGGACAGAACTATGGCTACACCTTC. Protein: CASGSGQNYGYTF.

This chain uses TRBV2 with TRBJ2-7; 11 bases line up with TRBD2. The length of the CDR3 is 14 residues. V lost 0 bases to trimming and J lost 5 bases; unmatched junction nucleotides: 0. In germline, CDR1 is SNHLY, CDR2 FYNNEI. DNA of the CDR3: TGTGCCAGCAGTGAAGCACTAGCGGGAGACGAGCAGTACTTC. It encodes CASSEALAGDEQYF.

The V and J genes are TRBV29-1 and TRBJ2-7; weak D call: TRBD1 (7 bases). The CDR3 loop spans 17 amino acids. Trimming left V 5 bases short and J 5 bases short, with 28 bases between. The germline V gene has CDR1 SQVTM and CDR2 ANQGSEA. The CDR3 loop reads CSVQGDRHGGNADEQYF. The CDR3 nucleotides read TGCAGCGTTCAGGGGGACCGCCACGGCGGGAACGCGGACGAGCAGTACTTC.

V gene TRBV28 combines with J gene TRBJ1-3; 7 nucleotides line up with TRBD1. The germline V gene encodes CDR1 MDHEN and CDR2 SYDVKM. The junction had 7 bases not matched to a gene; V was cut back by 2 bases and J by 3 bases. The length of the CDR3 is 16 residues. The CDR3 region is CASSLHQGVGGNTIYF. The CDR3 coding sequence is TGTGCCAGCAGTTTACACCAGGGGGTTGGTGGAAACACCATATATTTT.

The V call is TRBV7-8, the J call TRBJ1-1; 7 positions agree with TRBD1. Trimming cost V 3 bases and J 0 bases; bases outside gene matches: 7. Germline CDR1 reads SGHVS; CDR2 reads FQNEAQ. The CDR3 totals 16 residues. DNA of the CDR3: TGTGCCAGCAGCTTGTCACAGGGGTACCTGAACACTGAAGCTTTCTTT. It codes for CASSLSQGYLNTEAFF.

The gene calls are TRBV19 and TRBJ1-6; D is uncertain. The CDR3 loop spans 15 amino acids. The germline V gene has CDR1 LNHDA and CDR2 SQIVND (reference sequence). V was pared by 5 bases and J by 0 bases, with 8 bases between. CDR3 loop: CASSLRSSYNSPLHF. As DNA, the CDR3 is TGTGCCAGTAGTTTACGCAGCTCCTATAATTCACCCCTCCACTTT.

This clone was detected only once. CDR3 sequence reads: CAISRLAGGEGETQYF. CDR3 nucleotides: TGTGCCATCAGTAGGCTAGCGGGAGGCGAGGGAGAGACCCAGTACTTC. The chain carries TRBV10-3 and TRBJ2-5, with 11 bases fitting TRBD2. J lost 4 bases, V lost 5 bases, and 9 bases had no gene match. The CDR3 length is 16 residues. CDR1 and CDR2 (germline): ENHRY, SYGVKD.

The chain combines TRBV9 with TRBJ1-6, with D unresolved. This CDR3 has 14 residues. Per the germline V gene, CDR1 is SGDLS and CDR2 is YYNGEE. V was clipped by 4 bases and J by 8 bases, with 13 bases between them. The CDR3 loop reads CASSFESSDSPLHF. The CDR3, as DNA: TGTGCCAGCAGCTTCGAAAGTAGCGATTCACCCCTCCACTTT. The full variable domain, in which reference TRBV9 and TRBJ1-6 provide the parts outside the CDR3, is DSGVTQTPKHLITATGQRVTLRCSPRSGDLSVYWYQQSLDQGLQFLIQYYNGEERAKGNILERFSAQQFPDLHSELNLSSLELGDSALYFCASSFESSDSPLHFGNGTRLTVT.

This chain connects TRBV27 to TRBJ2-7, with TRBD2 identical over 10 bases. V was clipped by 3 bases and J by 0 bases; unmatched bases: 2. The CDR3 contains 15 residues. CDR1 is MNHEY and CDR2 is SMNVEV in the germline V gene (reference sequence). CDR3 sequence (DNA): TGTGCCAGCAGTTTGTCTAGCGGGAGCTCCTACGAGCAGTACTTC. Translation: CASSLSSGSSYEQYF.

The chain employs TRBV28 and TRBJ2-5; TRBD2 agrees at 7 bases. The CDR3 loop spans 16 amino acids. Losses at the gene ends were 8 bases for V and 5 bases for J; bases not matched to a gene: 17. The germline gives CDR1 MDHEN, CDR2 SYDVKM. This CDR3 reads CASSGRDPGAGETQYF. For the CDR3, the DNA is TGTGCCAGCTCTGGCCGGGACCCGGGAGCGGGGGAGACCCAGTACTTC.

The gene calls are TRBV7-8 and TRBJ2-4; TRBD2 is a possible D gene (5 bases). The CDR3 runs to 15 residues. V lost 2 bases and J 2 bases, leaving 10 bases between the germline ends. CDR1 and CDR2 from the germline V gene are SGHVS and FQNEAQ. The CDR3: CASSLLFGTKNIQYF. CDR3 nucleotides: TGTGCCAGCAGCTTACTTTTCGGGACCAAAAACATTCAGTACTTC.